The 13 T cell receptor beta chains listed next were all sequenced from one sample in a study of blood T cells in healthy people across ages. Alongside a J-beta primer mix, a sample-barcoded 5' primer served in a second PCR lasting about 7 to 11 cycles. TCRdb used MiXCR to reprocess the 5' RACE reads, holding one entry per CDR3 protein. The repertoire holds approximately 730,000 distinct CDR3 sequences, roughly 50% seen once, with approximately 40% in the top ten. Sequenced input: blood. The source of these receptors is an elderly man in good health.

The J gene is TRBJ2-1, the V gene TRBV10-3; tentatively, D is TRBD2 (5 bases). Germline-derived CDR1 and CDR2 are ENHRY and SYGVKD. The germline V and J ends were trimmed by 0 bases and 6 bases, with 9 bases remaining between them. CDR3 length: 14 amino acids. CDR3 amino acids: CAISESGGFNEQFF. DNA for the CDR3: TGTGCCATCAGTGAGTCAGGCGGGTTCAATGAGCAGTTCTTC.

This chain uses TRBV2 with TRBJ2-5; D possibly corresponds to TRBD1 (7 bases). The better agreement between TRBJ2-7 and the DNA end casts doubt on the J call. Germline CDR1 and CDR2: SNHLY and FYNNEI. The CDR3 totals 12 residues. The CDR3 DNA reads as TGTGCCAGCGGCAGGGGGAGGTACGAGCAGTACTTC. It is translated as CASGRGRYEQYF.

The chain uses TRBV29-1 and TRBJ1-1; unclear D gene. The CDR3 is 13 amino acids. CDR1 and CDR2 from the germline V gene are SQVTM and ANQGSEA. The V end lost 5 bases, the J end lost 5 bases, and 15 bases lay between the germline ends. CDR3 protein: CSVKDPFSTEAFF. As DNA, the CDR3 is TGCAGCGTTAAGGACCCCTTTTCTACTGAAGCTTTCTTT.

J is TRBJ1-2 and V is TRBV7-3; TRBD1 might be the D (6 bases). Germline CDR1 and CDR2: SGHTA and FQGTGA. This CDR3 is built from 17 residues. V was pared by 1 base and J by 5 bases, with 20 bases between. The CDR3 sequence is CASSLNHADSSGYGYTF. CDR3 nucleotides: TGTGCCAGCAGCTTAAATCACGCGGACAGTAGTGGGTATGGCTACACCTTC.

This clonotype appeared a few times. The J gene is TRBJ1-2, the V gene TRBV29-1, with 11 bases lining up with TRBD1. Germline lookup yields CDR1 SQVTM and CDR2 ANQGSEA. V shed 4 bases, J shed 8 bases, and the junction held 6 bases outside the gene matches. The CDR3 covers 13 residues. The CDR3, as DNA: TGCAGCGTTGTCGGACAGGGGGCTTGGGGCTACACCTTC. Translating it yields CSVVGQGAWGYTF. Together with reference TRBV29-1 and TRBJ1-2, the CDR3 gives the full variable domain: SAVISQKPSRDICQRGTSLTIQCQVDSQVTMMFWYRQQPGQSLTLIATANQGSEATYESGFVIDKFPISRPNLTFSTLTVSNMSPEDSSIYLCSVVGQGAWGYTFGSGTRLTVV.

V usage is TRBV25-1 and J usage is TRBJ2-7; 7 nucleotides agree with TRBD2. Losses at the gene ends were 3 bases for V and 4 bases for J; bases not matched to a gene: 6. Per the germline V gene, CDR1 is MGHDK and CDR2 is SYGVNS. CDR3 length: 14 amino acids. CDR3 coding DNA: TGTGCCAGCAGTGAGGCGGGAGCTCTGTACGAGCAGTACTTC. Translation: CASSEAGALYEQYF.

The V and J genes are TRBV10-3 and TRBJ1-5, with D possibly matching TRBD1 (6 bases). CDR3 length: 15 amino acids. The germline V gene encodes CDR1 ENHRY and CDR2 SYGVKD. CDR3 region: CAIGGHGQGNQPQHF. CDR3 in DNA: TGTGCTATCGGGGGGCACGGGCAGGGGAATCAGCCCCAGCATTTT.

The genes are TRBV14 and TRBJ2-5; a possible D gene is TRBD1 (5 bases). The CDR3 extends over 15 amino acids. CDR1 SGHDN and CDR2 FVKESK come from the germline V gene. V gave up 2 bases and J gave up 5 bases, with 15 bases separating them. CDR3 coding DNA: TGTGCCAGCAGCCAAAGGGGCGGACCCTCGGAGACCCAGTACTTC. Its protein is CASSQRGGPSETQYF. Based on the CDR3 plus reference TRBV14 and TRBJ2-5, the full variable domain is EAGVTQFPSHSVIEKGQTVTLRCDPISGHDNLYWYRRVMGKEIKFLLHFVKESKQDESGMPNNRFLAERTGGTYSTLKVQPAELEDSGVYFCASSQRGGPSETQYFGPGTRLLVL.

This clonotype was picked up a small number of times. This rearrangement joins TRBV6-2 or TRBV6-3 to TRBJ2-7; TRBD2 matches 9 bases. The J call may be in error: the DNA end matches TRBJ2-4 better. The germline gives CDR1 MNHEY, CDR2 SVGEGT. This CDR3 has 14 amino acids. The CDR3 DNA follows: TGTGCCAGCAGTTACGGCGGGAGGGCAGCCATTCAGTACTTC. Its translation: CASSYGGRAAIQYF.

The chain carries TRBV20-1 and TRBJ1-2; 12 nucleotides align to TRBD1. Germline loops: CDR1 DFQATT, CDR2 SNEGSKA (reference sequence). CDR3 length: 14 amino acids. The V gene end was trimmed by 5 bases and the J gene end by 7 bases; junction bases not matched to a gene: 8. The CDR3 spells CSAVGQGARVGYTF. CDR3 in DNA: TGCAGTGCTGTGGGACAGGGGGCGCGAGTTGGCTACACCTTC.

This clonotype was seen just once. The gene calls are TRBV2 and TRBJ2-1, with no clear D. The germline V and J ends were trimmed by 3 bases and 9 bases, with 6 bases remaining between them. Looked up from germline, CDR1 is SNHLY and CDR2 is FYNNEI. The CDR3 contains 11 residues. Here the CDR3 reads CASSDKSEQFF. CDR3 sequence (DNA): TGTGCCAGCAGTGATAAGAGTGAGCAGTTCTTC.

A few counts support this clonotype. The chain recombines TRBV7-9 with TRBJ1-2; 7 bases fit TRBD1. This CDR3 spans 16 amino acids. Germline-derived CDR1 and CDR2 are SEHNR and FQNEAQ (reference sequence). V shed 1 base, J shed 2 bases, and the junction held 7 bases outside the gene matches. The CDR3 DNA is TGTGCCAGCAGCTTAGTACCGGGACAGCTGAACTATGGCTACACCTTC. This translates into CASSLVPGQLNYGYTF. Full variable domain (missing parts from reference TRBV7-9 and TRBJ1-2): DTGVSQNPRHKITKRGQNVTFRCDPISEHNRLYWYRQTLGQGPEFLTYFQNEAQLEKSRLLSDRFSAERPKGSFSTLEIQRTEQGDSAMYLCASSLVPGQLNYGYTFGSGTRLTVV.

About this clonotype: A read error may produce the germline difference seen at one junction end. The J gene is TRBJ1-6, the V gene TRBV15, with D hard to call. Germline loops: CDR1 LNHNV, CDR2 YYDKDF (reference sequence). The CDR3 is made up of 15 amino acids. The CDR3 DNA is TGTGCCACCAGCCGAGATCCCAGCTATAATTCACCCCTCCACTTT. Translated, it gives CATSRDPSYNSPLHF. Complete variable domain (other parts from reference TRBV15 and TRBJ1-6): DAMVIQNPRYQVTQFGKPVTLSCSQTLNHNVMYWYQQKSSQAPKLLFHYYDKDFNNEADTPDNFQSRRPNTSFCFLDIRSPGLGDTAMYLCATSRDPSYNSPLHFGNGTRLTVT.